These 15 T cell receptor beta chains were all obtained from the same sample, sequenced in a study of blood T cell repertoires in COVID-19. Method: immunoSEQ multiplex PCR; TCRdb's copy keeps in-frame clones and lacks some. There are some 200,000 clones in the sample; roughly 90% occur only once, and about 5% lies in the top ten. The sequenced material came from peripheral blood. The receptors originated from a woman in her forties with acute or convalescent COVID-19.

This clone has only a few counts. The DNA for the CDR3 is TGTGCCATTTCCCCGGGGGGGCGAAATGAGCAGTTCTTC. Its translation is CAISPGGRNEQFF. The chain combines TRBV10-3 with TRBJ2-1, with 8 bases that match TRBD2. Germline trimming cut 9 bases from V and 7 bases from J; bases unmatched to any gene: 8. The CDR3 is 13 residues long. CDR1 and CDR2 (germline): ENHRY, SYGVKD.

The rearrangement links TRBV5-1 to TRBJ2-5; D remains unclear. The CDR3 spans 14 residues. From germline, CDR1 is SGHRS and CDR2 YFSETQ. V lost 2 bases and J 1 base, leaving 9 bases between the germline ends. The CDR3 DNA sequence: TGCGCCAGCAGCTTCGGTCACAGCCAAGAGACCCAGTACTTC. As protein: CASSFGHSQETQYF.

The CDR3, as DNA: TGTGCCAGTAGTACGGCCCAGGGAACTGAAGCTTTCTTT. As protein: CASSTAQGTEAFF. The chain couples TRBV19 to TRBJ1-1; TRBD1 is a possible D gene (5 bases). The germline V gene has CDR1 LNHDA and CDR2 SQIVND (reference sequence). Trimming pared 4 bases from V and 5 bases from J, leaving 11 bases between. There are 13 residues in the CDR3.

As DNA, the CDR3 is TGTGCCAGCAGCCTAAGACCGGGGAACACTGAAGCTTTCTTT. It yields the protein CASSLRPGNTEAFF. The chain recombines TRBV4-2 with TRBJ1-1; D is undetermined. The V gene lost 4 bases and the J gene lost 1 base, with 10 bases spanning the gap. Germline assignment: CDR1 LGHNA and CDR2 YNFKEQ. The CDR3 loop spans 14 amino acids.

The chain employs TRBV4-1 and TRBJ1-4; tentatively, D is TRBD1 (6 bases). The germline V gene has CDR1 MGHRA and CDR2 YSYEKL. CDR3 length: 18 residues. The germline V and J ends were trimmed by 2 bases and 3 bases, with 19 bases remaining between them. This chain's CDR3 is CASSQRGATQGPNEKLFF. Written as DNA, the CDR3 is TGCGCCAGCAGCCAACGGGGGGCTACACAGGGACCTAATGAAAAACTGTTTTTT.

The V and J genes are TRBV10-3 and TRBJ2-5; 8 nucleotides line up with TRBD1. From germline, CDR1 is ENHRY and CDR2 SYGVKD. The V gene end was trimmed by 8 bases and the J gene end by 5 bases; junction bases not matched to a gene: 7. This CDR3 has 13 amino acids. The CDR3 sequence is CAIGAGGSETQYF. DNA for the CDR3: TGTGCCATCGGGGCAGGGGGCAGCGAGACCCAGTACTTC.

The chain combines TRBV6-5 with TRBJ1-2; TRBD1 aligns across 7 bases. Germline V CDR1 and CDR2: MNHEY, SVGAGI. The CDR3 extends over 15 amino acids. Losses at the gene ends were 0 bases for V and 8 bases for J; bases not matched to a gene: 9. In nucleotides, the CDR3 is TGTGCCAGCAGTTACTCGGAACAAGGGGGCGAAGGCTACACCTTC. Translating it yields CASSYSEQGGEGYTF.

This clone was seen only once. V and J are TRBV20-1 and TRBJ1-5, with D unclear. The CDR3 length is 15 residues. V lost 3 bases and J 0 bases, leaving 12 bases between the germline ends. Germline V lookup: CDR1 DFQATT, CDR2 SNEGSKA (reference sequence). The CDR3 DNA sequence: TGCAGTGCTAGTCTCTCTAGTAATAGCAATCAGCCCCAGCATTTT. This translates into CSASLSSNSNQPQHF.

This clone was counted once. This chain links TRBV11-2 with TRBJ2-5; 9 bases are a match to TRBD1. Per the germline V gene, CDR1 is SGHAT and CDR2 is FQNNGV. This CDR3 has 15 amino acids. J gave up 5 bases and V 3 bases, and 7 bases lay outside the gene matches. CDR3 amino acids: CASSLDRGWGETQYF. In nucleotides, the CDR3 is TGTGCCAGCAGCTTGGACAGGGGCTGGGGGGAGACCCAGTACTTC.

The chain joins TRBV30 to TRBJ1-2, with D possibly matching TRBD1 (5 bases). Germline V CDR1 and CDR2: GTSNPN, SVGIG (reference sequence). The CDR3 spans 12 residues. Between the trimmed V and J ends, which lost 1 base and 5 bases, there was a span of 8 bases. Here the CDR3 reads CAWSGGGYGYTF. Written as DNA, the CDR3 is TGTGCCTGGAGTGGGGGGGGTTATGGCTACACCTTC.

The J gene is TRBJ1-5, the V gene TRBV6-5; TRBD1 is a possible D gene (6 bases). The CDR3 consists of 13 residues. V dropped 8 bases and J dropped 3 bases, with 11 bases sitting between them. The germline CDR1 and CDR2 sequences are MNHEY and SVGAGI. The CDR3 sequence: CASVGQINQPQHF. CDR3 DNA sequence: TGTGCCAGCGTCGGACAGATCAATCAGCCCCAGCATTTT.

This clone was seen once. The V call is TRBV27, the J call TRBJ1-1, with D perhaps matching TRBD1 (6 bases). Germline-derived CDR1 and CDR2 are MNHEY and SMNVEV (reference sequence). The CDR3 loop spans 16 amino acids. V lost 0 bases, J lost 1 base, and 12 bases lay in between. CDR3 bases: TGTGCCAGCAGTTTATCGGACAGTTCCGGGAACACTGAAGCTTTCTTT. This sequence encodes CASSLSDSSGNTEAFF.

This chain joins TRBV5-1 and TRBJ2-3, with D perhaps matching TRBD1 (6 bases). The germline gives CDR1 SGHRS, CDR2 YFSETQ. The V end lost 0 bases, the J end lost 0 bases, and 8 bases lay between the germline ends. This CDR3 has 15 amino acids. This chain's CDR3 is CASSLGQDSTDTQYF. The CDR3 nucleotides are TGCGCCAGCAGCTTGGGACAGGATAGCACAGATACGCAGTATTTT.

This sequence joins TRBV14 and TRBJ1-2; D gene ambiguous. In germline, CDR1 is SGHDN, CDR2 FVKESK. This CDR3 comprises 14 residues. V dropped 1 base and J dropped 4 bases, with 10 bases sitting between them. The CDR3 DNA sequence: TGTGCCAGCAGCCAAGCCGGAGGGATCTATGGCTACACCTTC. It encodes CASSQAGGIYGYTF.

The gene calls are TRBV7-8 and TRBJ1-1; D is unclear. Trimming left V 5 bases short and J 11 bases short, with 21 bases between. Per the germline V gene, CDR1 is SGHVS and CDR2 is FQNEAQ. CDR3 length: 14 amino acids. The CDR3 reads CASSLQRTDGKAFF. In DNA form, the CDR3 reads TGTGCCAGCAGCCTACAGCGGACGGACGGTAAGGCTTTCTTT.